Below, one T cell receptor beta chain is given with its context. Vbeta (60) and Jbeta (13) primers were used in the PCR. Sequenced by immunoSEQ multiplex PCR; TCRdb stores in-frame clones only, minus some. In the table there are some 77,000 clones, 80% of which are singletons. This specimen comes from a study of cytomegalovirus exposure and HLA in healthy donors. Material: PBMCs. This receptor was taken from a woman between 45 and 65 years old in good health and CMV-seropositive.

CDR3 amino acids: CASSGARFSTDTQYF. CDR3 DNA sequence: TGTGCCAGCAGTGGTGCCCGGTTTAGCACAGATACGCAGTATTTT. J is TRBJ2-3 and V is TRBV2; D is undetermined. Trimming stripped 4 bases from V and 0 bases from J, with 11 bases between. This CDR3 comprises 15 residues. Germline assignment: CDR1 SNHLY and CDR2 FYNNEI.